This TCR beta chain was sequenced in a study of PD-L1 blockade in urothelial cancer. V lost 0 bases to trimming and J lost 3 bases, with 12 bases between them. CDR3 length: 15 amino acids. From germline, CDR1 is MNHEY and CDR2 SVGAGI. Measured with immunoSEQ multiplex PCR; TCRdb has only the in-frame clones, and not every one. The sample includes about 48,000 clones, around 87% of them seen just once. Described time point: peripheral blood 6 weeks after treatment start. This chain uses TRBV6-5 with TRBJ2-7; the D gene is possibly TRBD2 (6 bases). Material: PBMCs, obtained around atezolizumab (anti-PD-L1) treatment. This receptor was taken from a man aged 55 to 70 with urothelial cancer. CDR3 in DNA: TGTGCCAGCAGTTACTCAGGCGGGGCGAACTACGAGCAGTACTTC. Translation gives CASSYSGGANYEQYF.